One and the same sample provided the 30 T cell receptor beta chains below, sequenced in a study of blood T cell repertoires in COVID-19. The assay was immunoSEQ multiplex PCR, and TCRdb's table has in-frame clones only and misses some. The table includes a few hundred thousand clones, approximately 87% detected once. The sequenced material came from peripheral blood. The source of these receptors is a man aged 60 to 75 who had recovered from COVID-19.

The J gene is TRBJ1-4, the V gene TRBV6-5, with 9 bases matching TRBD1. The junction had 6 bases not matched to a gene; V was cut back by 8 bases and J by 8 bases. The CDR3 has 13 amino acids. Germline lookup yields CDR1 MNHEY and CDR2 SVGAGI. CDR3 region: CASGTGWREKLFF. CDR3 bases: TGTGCCAGCGGGACAGGGTGGAGGGAAAAACTGTTTTTT.

The chain joins TRBV7-9 to TRBJ2-7; D gene unclear. Trimming removed 5 bases from V and 5 bases from J, with 16 bases in between. Germline V gene sequence: CDR1 SEHNR, CDR2 FQNEAQ (reference sequence). This CDR3 has 14 amino acids. The CDR3 sequence is CASSPTQRKNEQYF. Written as DNA, the CDR3 is TGTGCCAGCAGCCCCACACAGAGAAAGAACGAGCAGTACTTC.

CDR3: CASSRQSRNTIYF. The DNA for the CDR3 is TGTGCCAGCAGCCGACAGAGTCGGAACACCATATATTTT. The J gene is TRBJ1-3, the V gene TRBV5-4, with a possible D match to TRBD1 (5 bases). The V and J ends lost 4 bases and 7 bases respectively, with 12 bases between them. There are 13 residues in the CDR3. Germline V CDR1 and CDR2: SGHNT, YYREEE (reference sequence).

This clone is a singleton in its sample. The V call is TRBV5-6, the J call TRBJ2-7; 7 nucleotides match TRBD2. This CDR3 is 15 amino acids long. CDR1 is SGHDT and CDR2 is YYEEEE in the germline V gene. V lost 0 bases and J lost 5; bases outside the gene matches: 8. CDR3: CASSLAGLYTDEQYF. The DNA of the CDR3 is TGTGCCAGCAGCTTGGCGGGACTATATACGGACGAGCAGTACTTC.

The gene calls are TRBV4-2 and TRBJ2-7; D unclear. Trimming removed 0 bases at V and 2 bases at J, with 11 bases between. Germline V gene data show CDR1 as LGHNA and CDR2 as YNFKEQ. This CDR3 region has 15 residues. The CDR3 DNA sequence: TGTGCCAGCAGCCAAGATGATAGCTTCCCCTACGAGCAGTACTTC. Its protein is CASSQDDSFPYEQYF.

V and J are TRBV5-1 and TRBJ2-2, with 9 nucleotides matching TRBD2. Germline V gives CDR1 SGHRS, CDR2 YFSETQ. V shed 4 bases, J shed 2 bases, and the junction held 3 bases outside the gene matches. The CDR3 runs to 15 residues. CDR3 amino acids: CASSGLALNTGELFF. CDR3 nucleotides: TGCGCCAGCAGCGGACTAGCGCTTAACACCGGGGAGCTGTTTTTT.

This chain connects TRBV5-1 to TRBJ1-5; D call uncertain. Trimming shortened V by 3 bases and J by 3 bases, and 10 bases separated the two germline ends. Germline values: CDR1 SGHRS, CDR2 YFSETQ. CDR3 length: 14 residues. The CDR3 sequence: CASSSDGLNQPQHF. DNA of the CDR3: TGCGCCAGCAGCTCGGACGGACTCAATCAGCCCCAGCATTTT.

The V gene is TRBV9, the J gene TRBJ1-2; 9 bases are a match to TRBD1. CDR3 size: 16 residues. The germline gives CDR1 SGDLS, CDR2 YYNGEE. With V trimmed by 3 bases and J by 4 bases, 10 bases remained unmatched. As DNA, the CDR3 is TGTGCCAGCAGCGCAAAGCCGGGACAGGGTCTCTATGGCTACACCTTC. This gives the protein CASSAKPGQGLYGYTF.

The chain couples TRBV2 to TRBJ2-7, with D maybe TRBD2 (6 bases). The CDR3 spans 15 residues. Trimming pared 7 bases from V and 0 bases from J, leaving 16 bases between. From germline, CDR1 is SNHLY and CDR2 FYNNEI. CDR3: CASKPQTSSSYEQYF. The CDR3 DNA reads TGTGCCAGCAAACCCCAAACTAGCAGCTCCTACGAGCAGTACTTC.

The V and J genes are TRBV25-1 and TRBJ2-2; a possible D gene is TRBD2 (7 bases). The V end was cut by 4 bases, the J end by 6 bases, with 9 bases between. Germline CDR1 reads MGHDK; CDR2 reads SYGVNS. The CDR3 consists of 13 residues. In DNA, the CDR3 is TGTGCCAGCAGTGGAGGGGGGGCCGGGGAGCTGTTTTTT. It encodes CASSGGGAGELFF.

This rearrangement joins TRBV5-1 to TRBJ1-5, with 8 bases lining up with TRBD1. Trimming took 2 bases from V and 6 from J; bases not matched to a gene: 4. CDR1 SGHRS and CDR2 YFSETQ come from the germline V gene. The CDR3 is 14 residues long. DNA for the CDR3: TGCGCCAGCAGCTTCGGACAGGGTGGTCAGCCCCAGCATTTT. This encodes CASSFGQGGQPQHF.

The chain has TRBV5-1 and TRBJ2-1; a possible D gene is TRBD2 (6 bases). Germline assignment: CDR1 SGHRS and CDR2 YFSETQ. CDR3 length equals 14 residues. Trimming pared 2 bases from V and 5 bases from J, leaving 11 bases between. This chain's CDR3 is CASSFTGENNEQFF. For the CDR3, the DNA is TGCGCCAGCAGCTTCACGGGGGAGAACAATGAGCAGTTCTTC.

The chain combines TRBV4-1 with TRBJ1-6; D unclear. The CDR3 has 17 residues. Trimming removed 1 base at V and 1 base at J, with 11 bases between. Germline V gene sequence: CDR1 MGHRA, CDR2 YSYEKL. CDR3 amino acids: CASSQGRAKSYNSPLHF. CDR3 DNA sequence: TGCGCCAGCAGCCAAGGGAGGGCTAAATCCTATAATTCACCCCTCCACTTT.

This chain links TRBV4-1 with TRBJ2-3; possible D gene TRBD2, 6 bases. V was cut by 0 bases and J by 2 bases, with 9 bases left in between. Germline V gene data show CDR1 as MGHRA and CDR2 as YSYEKL. The length of the CDR3 is 15 residues. The CDR3 nucleotides read TGCGCCAGCAGCCAAGAGGCGGGGCTCACAGATACGCAGTATTTT. It yields the protein CASSQEAGLTDTQYF.

J is TRBJ1-2 and V is TRBV6-1, with D perhaps matching TRBD1 (6 bases). Between the trimmed V and J ends, which lost 3 bases and 10 bases, there was a span of 12 bases. This CDR3 region has 12 residues. Germline lookup yields CDR1 MNHNS and CDR2 SASEGT. CDR3 in DNA: TGTGCCAGCAGTGACAGGGGCGGGTACTACACCTTC. Its protein is CASSDRGGYYTF.

Notes on this clone: The sample holds other DNA sequences that translate to the same CDR3. The genes are TRBV6-5 and TRBJ2-7; tentatively, D is TRBD1 (6 bases). The V and J ends lost 6 bases and 3 bases respectively, with 9 bases between them. CDR3 length: 12 amino acids. The germline V gene has CDR1 MNHEY and CDR2 SVGAGI. Written as DNA, the CDR3 is TGTGCCAGCAGCCAGGGGCACTACGAGCAGTACTTC. Its translation is CASSQGHYEQYF.

In its sample, this clone was seen a few times. The chain uses TRBV21-1 and TRBJ2-7; the table gives TRBD1 as D, unverified against the DNA. TRBV21-1 is listed as a pseudogene. The CDR3 consists of 17 residues. In DNA form, the CDR3 reads TGTGCCAGCAGCAAAAAAGGGCACAGGGGGATTTTTTACGAGCAGTACTTC. Amino acids: CASSKKGHRGIFYEQYF.

A few counts support this clone. The chain joins TRBV5-4 to TRBJ2-7; 9 positions agree with TRBD1. Germline V lookup: CDR1 SGHNT, CDR2 YYREEE (reference sequence). The ends lost 2 bases at V and 6 bases at J; junction bases unmatched: 6. The CDR3 spans 14 residues. CDR3 sequence reads: CASSLIQGASEQYF. The DNA of the CDR3 is TGTGCCAGCAGCTTAATACAGGGGGCCAGCGAGCAGTACTTC. Variable domain in full (rest from reference TRBV5-4 and TRBJ2-7): ETGVTQSPTHLIKTRGQQVTLRCSSQSGHNTVSWYQQALGQGPQFIFQYYREEENGRGNFPPRFSGLQFPNYSSELNVNALELDDSALYLCASSLIQGASEQYFGPGTRLTVT.

The chain has TRBV6-5 and TRBJ1-6, with 7 bases identical to TRBD1. Unmatched junction bases numbered 10, after V lost 7 bases and J lost 10 bases. This CDR3 is 14 amino acids long. The germline V gene encodes CDR1 MNHEY and CDR2 SVGAGI. CDR3 bases: TGTGCCAGCACAGGACAGGACCGTTTATCACCCCTCCACTTT. This sequence encodes CASTGQDRLSPLHF.

The chain joins TRBV2 to TRBJ1-6, with TRBD1 as a possible D gene (6 bases). The V end lost 0 bases, the J end lost 9 bases, and 15 bases lay between the germline ends. This CDR3 region has 16 residues. Germline CDR1 and CDR2: SNHLY and FYNNEI. In nucleotides, the CDR3 is TGTGCCAGCAGTGAAGCCGGCGGGGGGCGCGGTTCACCCCTCCACTTT. This encodes CASSEAGGGRGSPLHF.

This chain connects TRBV24-1 to TRBJ2-2; possibly TRBD1 for D (6 bases). This CDR3 spans 12 amino acids. Between the trimmed V and J ends, which lost 9 bases and 3 bases, there was a span of 7 bases. CDR1 is KGHDR, CDR2 SFDVKD, per germline. The chain's CDR3 is CATGQYTGELFF. In DNA, the CDR3 is TGTGCCACCGGACAGTACACCGGGGAGCTGTTTTTT.

Many counts were recorded for this clone. V usage is TRBV5-4 and J usage is TRBJ1-2, with D possibly being TRBD1 (6 bases). CDR1 SGHNT and CDR2 YYREEE come from the germline V gene (reference sequence). The CDR3 spans 18 residues. Trimming pared 1 base from V and 2 bases from J, leaving 21 bases between. For the CDR3, the DNA is TGTGCCAGCAGCTTGTTAGGGGGTGGTGGTTTGAGAAACTATGGCTACACCTTC. It specifies CASSLLGGGGLRNYGYTF.

J is TRBJ2-5 and V is TRBV12-3 or TRBV12-4, with D perhaps TRBD1 (6 bases). This CDR3 comprises 12 residues. V lost 7 bases, J lost 7 bases, and 13 bases lay in between. Written as DNA, the CDR3 is TGTGCCAGCACAGGGGCTCGAGGGACCCAGTACTTC. It codes for CASTGARGTQYF.

This chain connects TRBV28 to TRBJ1-2, with TRBD1 matching over 8 bases. The trim removed 2 bases at V and 2 bases at J, leaving 4 bases unmatched. The CDR3 is 15 residues long. CDR1 and CDR2 (germline): MDHEN, SYDVKM. The CDR3, as DNA: TGTGCCAGCAGTTTAGGGACAGGCTGGAACTATGGCTACACCTTC. Encoded protein: CASSLGTGWNYGYTF.

The gene calls are TRBV6-1 and TRBJ1-2; D gene unclear. The germline V and J ends were trimmed by 0 bases and 4 bases, with 6 bases remaining between them. Germline V lookup: CDR1 MNHNS, CDR2 SASEGT. This CDR3 contains 13 residues. The CDR3 DNA is TGTGCCAGCAGTGAAGCTCTCGGCTATGGCTACACCTTC. Its translation is CASSEALGYGYTF.

The V and J genes are TRBV18 and TRBJ1-1; TRBD1 might be the D (6 bases). This CDR3 is 15 amino acids long. The V and J ends lost 3 bases and 0 bases respectively, with 11 bases between them. CDR1 is KGHSH, CDR2 LQKENI, per germline. Here the CDR3 reads CASSPTGFMNTEAFF. CDR3 DNA sequence: TGTGCCAGCTCACCGACAGGCTTCATGAACACTGAAGCTTTCTTT.

V and J are TRBV7-9 and TRBJ2-1; 7 bases are shared with TRBD2. The CDR3 spans 11 residues. CDR1 is SEHNR, CDR2 FQNEAQ, per germline (reference sequence). The trim removed 2 bases at V and 14 bases at J, leaving 3 bases unmatched. CDR3 residues: CASSLSGRKFF. The CDR3 DNA follows: TGTGCCAGCAGCTTATCCGGGAGGAAGTTCTTC.

The chain joins TRBV5-1 to TRBJ2-1; D is perhaps TRBD2 (5 bases). V was shortened by 5 bases and J by 8 bases, with 17 bases between the two germline ends. CDR1 and CDR2 from the germline V gene are SGHRS and YFSETQ. The CDR3 is 14 amino acids. DNA of the CDR3: TGCGCCAGCAGACCCGGACCGGGATCGGATGAGCAGTTCTTC. Residues: CASRPGPGSDEQFF.

The rearrangement links TRBV29-1 to TRBJ2-1, with TRBD2 matching 11 bases. V dropped 7 bases and J dropped 10; count of bases not matched to a gene: 12. The CDR3 has 14 residues. CDR1 and CDR2 (germline): SQVTM, ANQGSEA. This CDR3 reads CSGGNSGTSGEQFF. For the CDR3, the DNA is TGCAGCGGGGGAAACTCCGGGACTAGCGGAGAGCAGTTCTTC.

The V call is TRBV5-4, the J call TRBJ1-6; maybe TRBD1 (6 bases). V dropped 2 bases and J dropped 9 bases, with 15 bases sitting between them. The CDR3 runs 15 residues. Germline V gene sequence: CDR1 SGHNT, CDR2 YYREEE (reference sequence). This CDR3 is CASSLQGALGSPLHF. CDR3 bases: TGTGCCAGCAGCTTACAGGGTGCATTAGGTTCACCCCTCCACTTT. Full variable domain (rest looked up from reference TRBV5-4 and TRBJ1-6): ETGVTQSPTHLIKTRGQQVTLRCSSQSGHNTVSWYQQALGQGPQFIFQYYREEENGRGNFPPRFSGLQFPNYSSELNVNALELDDSALYLCASSLQGALGSPLHFGNGTRLTVT.